What follows are 8 T cell receptor beta chains derived from one specimen sequenced in a study of blood T cell repertoires in COVID-19. Assay used: immunoSEQ multiplex PCR; TCRdb lists only in-frame clones, some missing. The top ten clones hold around 15% of a sample with about 80,000 clones, approximately 80% of them seen once. Sequencing input: peripheral blood. These receptors were obtained from a woman of 80 years or more with acute or convalescent COVID-19.

The chain recombines TRBV30 with TRBJ1-1; 8 bases are a match to TRBD1. V lost 2 bases and J lost 3; bases outside the gene matches: 8. This CDR3 region has 15 residues. Germline assignment: CDR1 GTSNPN and CDR2 SVGIG (reference sequence). The CDR3 region has the DNA TGTGCCTGGAGTCCCAGGGGGCGGATCGACACTGAAGCTTTCTTT. Translated, it gives CAWSPRGRIDTEAFF.

V gene TRBV3-1 (or the pseudogene TRBV3-2) combines with J gene TRBJ1-2, with 8 bases identical to TRBD1. Germline V gene lookup returns CDR1 LGHDT and CDR2 YNNKEL (reference sequence). The V segment lost 1 base and the J segment 7 bases; nucleotides outside the gene matches: 8. The CDR3 totals 15 residues. The CDR3: CASSQGQGALGGYTF. CDR3 DNA: TGTGCCAGCAGCCAAGGGCAGGGGGCGCTGGGTGGCTACACCTTC.

The chain has TRBV6-1 and TRBJ2-5; 7 bases line up with TRBD2. J gave up 11 bases and V 4 bases, and 7 bases lay outside the gene matches. Germline values: CDR1 MNHNS, CDR2 SASEGT. CDR3 size: 12 residues. In nucleotides, the CDR3 is TGTGCCAGCAGTGCAGCAGGGAGGGCGCAGTACTTC. Translated, it gives CASSAAGRAQYF.

The chain joins TRBV24-1 to TRBJ2-3; 10 nucleotides agree with TRBD2. Germline V gives CDR1 KGHDR, CDR2 SFDVKD. This CDR3 is 16 amino acids long. V was pared by 7 bases and J by 0 bases, with 6 bases of the junction left unmatched. The CDR3 DNA reads as TGTGCCACCAGCCTAGCGGGGGCTCGTAGCACAGATACGCAGTATTTT. Residues: CATSLAGARSTDTQYF.

The chain has TRBV28 and TRBJ2-7; D perhaps matches TRBD1 (6 bases). Germline-derived CDR1 and CDR2 are MDHEN and SYDVKM. The CDR3 is 15 amino acids. The V and J ends lost 1 base and 2 bases respectively, with 12 bases between them. This chain's CDR3 is CASSLFVRGTYEQYF. CDR3 nucleotides: TGTGCCAGCAGTTTATTTGTTAGGGGGACCTACGAGCAGTACTTC.

V usage is TRBV7-8 and J usage is TRBJ2-5; maybe TRBD1 (7 bases). V was shortened by 5 bases and J by 5 bases, with 15 bases between the two germline ends. The CDR3 is 14 amino acids. The germline gives CDR1 SGHVS, CDR2 FQNEAQ. CDR3 coding DNA: TGTGCCAGCAGCACGACAGCAGGGGGGGAGACCCAGTACTTC. It encodes CASSTTAGGETQYF.

The chain has TRBV19 and TRBJ1-2; 7 bases fit TRBD1. The germline CDR1 and CDR2 sequences are LNHDA and SQIVND (reference sequence). Trimming cost V 0 bases and J 4 bases; bases outside gene matches: 5. This CDR3 has 15 residues. This CDR3 is CASSIDPTGIYGYTF. Here the CDR3 DNA reads TGTGCCAGTAGTATAGACCCGACAGGGATCTATGGCTACACCTTC. The whole variable domain, filled in from reference TRBV19 and TRBJ1-2, reads DGGITQSPKYLFRKEGQNVTLSCEQNLNHDAMYWYRQDPGQGLRLIYYSQIVNDFQKGDIAEGYSVSREKKESFPLTVTSAQKNPTAFYLCASSIDPTGIYGYTFGSGTRLTVV.

The chain links TRBV27 to TRBJ1-5; the D is unclear. Trimming stripped 2 bases from V and 5 bases from J, with 10 bases between. The CDR3 runs to 14 residues. Per the germline V gene, CDR1 is MNHEY and CDR2 is SMNVEV (reference sequence). The CDR3 loop reads CASSLIGRDQPQHF. The CDR3 nucleotides read TGTGCCAGCAGTTTAATAGGGCGGGATCAGCCCCAGCATTTT.